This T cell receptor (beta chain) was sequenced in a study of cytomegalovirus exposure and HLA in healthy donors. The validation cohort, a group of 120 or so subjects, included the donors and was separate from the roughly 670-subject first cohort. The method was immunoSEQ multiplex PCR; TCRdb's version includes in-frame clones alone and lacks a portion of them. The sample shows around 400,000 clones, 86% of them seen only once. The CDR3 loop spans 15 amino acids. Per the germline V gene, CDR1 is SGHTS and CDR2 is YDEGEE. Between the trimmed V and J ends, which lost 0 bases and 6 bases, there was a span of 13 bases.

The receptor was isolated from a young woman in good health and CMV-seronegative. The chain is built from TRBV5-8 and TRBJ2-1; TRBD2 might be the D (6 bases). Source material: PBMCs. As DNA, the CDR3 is TGTGCCAGCAGCTTGGCGGGAGTTGGGGCCAATGAGCAGTTCTTC. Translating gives CASSLAGVGANEQFF.